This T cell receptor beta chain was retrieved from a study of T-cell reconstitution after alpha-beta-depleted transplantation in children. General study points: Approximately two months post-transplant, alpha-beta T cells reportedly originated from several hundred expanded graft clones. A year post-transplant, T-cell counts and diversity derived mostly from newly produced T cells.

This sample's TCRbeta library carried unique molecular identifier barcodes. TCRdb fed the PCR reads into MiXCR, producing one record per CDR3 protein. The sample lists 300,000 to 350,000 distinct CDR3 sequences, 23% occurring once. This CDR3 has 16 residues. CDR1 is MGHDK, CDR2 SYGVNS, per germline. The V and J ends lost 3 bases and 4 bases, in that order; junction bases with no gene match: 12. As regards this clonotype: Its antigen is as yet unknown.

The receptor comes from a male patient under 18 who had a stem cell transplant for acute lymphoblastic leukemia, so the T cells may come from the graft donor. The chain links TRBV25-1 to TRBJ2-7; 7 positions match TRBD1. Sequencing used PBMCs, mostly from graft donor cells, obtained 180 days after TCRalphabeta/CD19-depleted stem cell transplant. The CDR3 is CASSDWGRDRRYEQYF. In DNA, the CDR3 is TGTGCCAGCAGTGATTGGGGCCGGGACAGAAGATACGAGCAGTACTTC.